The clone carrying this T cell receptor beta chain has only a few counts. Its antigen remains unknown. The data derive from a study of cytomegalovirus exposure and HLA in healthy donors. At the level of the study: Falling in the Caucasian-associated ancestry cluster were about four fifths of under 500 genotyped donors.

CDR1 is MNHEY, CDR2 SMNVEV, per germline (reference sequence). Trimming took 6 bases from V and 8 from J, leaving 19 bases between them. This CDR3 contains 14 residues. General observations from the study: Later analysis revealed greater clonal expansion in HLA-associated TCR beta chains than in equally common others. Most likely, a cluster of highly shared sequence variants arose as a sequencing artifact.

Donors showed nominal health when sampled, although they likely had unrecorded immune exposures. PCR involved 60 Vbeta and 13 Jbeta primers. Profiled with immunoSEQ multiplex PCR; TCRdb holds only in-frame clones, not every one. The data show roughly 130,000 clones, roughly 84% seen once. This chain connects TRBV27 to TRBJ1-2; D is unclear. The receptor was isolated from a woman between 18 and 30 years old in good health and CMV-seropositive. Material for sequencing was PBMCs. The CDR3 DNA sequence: TGTGCCAGCAGCCCGCTGGGGAGGACCGGAGGCTACACCTTC. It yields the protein CASSPLGRTGGYTF.